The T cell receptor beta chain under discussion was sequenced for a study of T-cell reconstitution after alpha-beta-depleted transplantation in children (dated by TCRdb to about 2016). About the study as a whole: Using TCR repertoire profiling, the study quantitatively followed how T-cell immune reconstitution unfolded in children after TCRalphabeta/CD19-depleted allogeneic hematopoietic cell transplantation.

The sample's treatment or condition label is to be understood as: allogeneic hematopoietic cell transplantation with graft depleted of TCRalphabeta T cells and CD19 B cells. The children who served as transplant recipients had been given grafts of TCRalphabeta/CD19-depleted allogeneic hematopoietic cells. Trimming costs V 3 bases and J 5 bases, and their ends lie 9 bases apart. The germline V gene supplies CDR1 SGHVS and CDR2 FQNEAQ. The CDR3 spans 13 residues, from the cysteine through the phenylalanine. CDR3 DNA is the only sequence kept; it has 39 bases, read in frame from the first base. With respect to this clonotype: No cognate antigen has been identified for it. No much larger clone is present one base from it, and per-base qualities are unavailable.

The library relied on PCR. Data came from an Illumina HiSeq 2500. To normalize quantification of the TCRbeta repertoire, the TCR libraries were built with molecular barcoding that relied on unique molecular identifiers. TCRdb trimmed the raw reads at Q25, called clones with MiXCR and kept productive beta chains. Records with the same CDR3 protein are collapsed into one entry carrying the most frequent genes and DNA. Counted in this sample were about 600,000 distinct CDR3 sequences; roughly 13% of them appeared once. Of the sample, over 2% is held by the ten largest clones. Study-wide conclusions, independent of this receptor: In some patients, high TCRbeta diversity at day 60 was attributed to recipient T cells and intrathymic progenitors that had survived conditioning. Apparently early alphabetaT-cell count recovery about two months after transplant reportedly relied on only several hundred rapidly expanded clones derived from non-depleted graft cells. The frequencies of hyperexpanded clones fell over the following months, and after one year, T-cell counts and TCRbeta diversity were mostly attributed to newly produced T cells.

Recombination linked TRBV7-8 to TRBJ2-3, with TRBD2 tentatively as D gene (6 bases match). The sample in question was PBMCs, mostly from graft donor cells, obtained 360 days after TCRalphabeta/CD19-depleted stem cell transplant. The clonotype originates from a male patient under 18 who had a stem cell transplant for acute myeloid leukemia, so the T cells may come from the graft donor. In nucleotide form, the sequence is TGTGCCAGCAGCTTCGCTAGCGTAGATACGCAGTATTTT. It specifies CASSFASVDTQYF.